The following is a T cell receptor beta chain sequence with its context. The data stem from a study of shared clonotypes between healthy human individuals. The CDR3 is 16 residues long. In germline, CDR1 is LGHNT, CDR2 FRNRAP. Trimming pared 2 bases from V and 3 bases from J, leaving 17 bases between. Profiled with immunoSEQ multiplex PCR; TCRdb holds only in-frame clones, not every one. The table shows about 980,000 clones, with approximately 80% occurring only once. The chain joins TRBV12-5 to TRBJ2-7, with a tentative D call TRBD2 (6 bases). The receptor was isolated from a man aged 18 to 30 in good health. The source material was memory CD4+ T cells sorted from blood. The subset was: CD45RA-negative fraction. The CDR3, as DNA: TGTGCTAGTGGTTTGTCGTTAGCGGAGGCCAGCTACGAGCAGTACTTC. It encodes CASGLSLAEASYEQYF.